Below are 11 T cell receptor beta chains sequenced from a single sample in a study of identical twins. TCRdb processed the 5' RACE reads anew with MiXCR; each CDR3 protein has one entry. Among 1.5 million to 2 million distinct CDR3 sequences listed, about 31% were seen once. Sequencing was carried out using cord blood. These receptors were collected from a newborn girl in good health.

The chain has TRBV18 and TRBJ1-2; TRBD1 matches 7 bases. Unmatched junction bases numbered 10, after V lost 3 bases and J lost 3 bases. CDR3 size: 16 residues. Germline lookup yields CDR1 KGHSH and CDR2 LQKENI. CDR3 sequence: CASSPVEGGTDYGYTF. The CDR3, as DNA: TGTGCCAGCTCACCCGTAGAAGGGGGCACGGACTATGGCTACACCTTC.

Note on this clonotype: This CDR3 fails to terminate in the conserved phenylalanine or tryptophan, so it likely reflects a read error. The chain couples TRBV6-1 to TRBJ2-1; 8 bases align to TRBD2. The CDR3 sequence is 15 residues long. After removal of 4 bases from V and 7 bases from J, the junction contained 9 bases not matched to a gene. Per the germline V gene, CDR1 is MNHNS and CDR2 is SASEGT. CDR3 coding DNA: TGTGCCAGCAGTGGGGGACTAGAGGGGCGGAATGAGCAGTTCTAC. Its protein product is CASSGGLEGRNEQFY.

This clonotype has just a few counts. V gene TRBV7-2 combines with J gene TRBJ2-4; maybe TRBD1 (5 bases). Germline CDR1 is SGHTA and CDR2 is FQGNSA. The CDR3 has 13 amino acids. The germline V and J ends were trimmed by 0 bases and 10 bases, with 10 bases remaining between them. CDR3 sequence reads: CASSLAKTDIQYF. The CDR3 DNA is TGTGCCAGCAGCTTAGCGAAGACAGATATTCAGTACTTC.

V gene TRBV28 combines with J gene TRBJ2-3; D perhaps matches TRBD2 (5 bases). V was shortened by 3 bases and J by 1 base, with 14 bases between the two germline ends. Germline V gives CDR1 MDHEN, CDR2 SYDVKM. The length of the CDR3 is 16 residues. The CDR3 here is CASSFLSGGRTDTQYF. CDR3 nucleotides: TGTGCCAGCAGTTTCCTTAGTGGAGGTCGCACAGATACGCAGTATTTT.

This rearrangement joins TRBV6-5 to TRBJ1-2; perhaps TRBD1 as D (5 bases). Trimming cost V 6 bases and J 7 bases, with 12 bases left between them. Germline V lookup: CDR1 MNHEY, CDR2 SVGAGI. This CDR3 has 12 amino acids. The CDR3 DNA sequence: TGTGCCAGCAGGTCCCGGGGCGTTGGCTACACCTTC. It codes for CASRSRGVGYTF.

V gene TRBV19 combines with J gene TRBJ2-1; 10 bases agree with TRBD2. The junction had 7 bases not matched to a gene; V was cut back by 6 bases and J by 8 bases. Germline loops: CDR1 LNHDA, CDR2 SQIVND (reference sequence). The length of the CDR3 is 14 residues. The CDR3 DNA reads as TGTGCCAGTAGCCGCGGACTAGCGGTCTATGAGCAGTTCTTC. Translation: CASSRGLAVYEQFF.

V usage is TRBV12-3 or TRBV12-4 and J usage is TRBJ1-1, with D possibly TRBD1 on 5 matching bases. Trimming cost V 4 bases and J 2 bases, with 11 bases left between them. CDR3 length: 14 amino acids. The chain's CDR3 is CASSSVWTNTEAFF. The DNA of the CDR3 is TGTGCCAGCAGTTCCGTCTGGACAAACACTGAAGCTTTCTTT.

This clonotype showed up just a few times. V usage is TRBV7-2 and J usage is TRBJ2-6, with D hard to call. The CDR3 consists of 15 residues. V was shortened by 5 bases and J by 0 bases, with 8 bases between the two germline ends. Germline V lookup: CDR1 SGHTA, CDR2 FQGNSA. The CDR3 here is CASSTLYSGANVLTF. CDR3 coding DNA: TGTGCCAGCAGCACGCTTTACTCTGGGGCCAACGTCCTGACTTTC. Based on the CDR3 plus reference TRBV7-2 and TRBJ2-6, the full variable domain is GAGVSQSPSNKVTEKGKDVELRCDPISGHTALYWYRQSLGQGLEFLIYFQGNSAPDKSGLPSDRFSAERTGGSVSTLTIQRTQQEDSAVYLCASSTLYSGANVLTFGAGSRLTVL.

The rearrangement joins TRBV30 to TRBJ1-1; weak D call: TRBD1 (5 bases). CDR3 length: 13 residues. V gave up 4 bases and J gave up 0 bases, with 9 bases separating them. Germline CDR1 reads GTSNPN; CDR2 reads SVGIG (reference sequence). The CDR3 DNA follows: TGTGCCTGGACAGGGATCATGAACACTGAAGCTTTCTTT. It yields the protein CAWTGIMNTEAFF.

CDR3 sequence: CATSDMDKTYEQYF. In DNA form, the CDR3 reads TGTGCCACCAGTGATATGGACAAGACCTACGAGCAGTACTTC. J is TRBJ2-7 and V is TRBV24-1; possibly TRBD1 for D (5 bases). The germline gives CDR1 KGHDR, CDR2 SFDVKD. Trimming took 3 bases from V and 2 from J, leaving 10 bases between them. The CDR3 is 14 amino acids.

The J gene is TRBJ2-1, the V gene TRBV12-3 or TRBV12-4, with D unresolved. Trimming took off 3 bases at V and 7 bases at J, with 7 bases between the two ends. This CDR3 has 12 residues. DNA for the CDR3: TGTGCCAGCAGTTTGATCTGGAATGAGCAGTTCTTC. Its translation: CASSLIWNEQFF.